Listed here are 21 T cell receptor beta chains from one sample, sequenced in a study of blood T cell repertoires in COVID-19. Only in-frame clones appear in the TCRdb table, and some are missing; sequencing was by immunoSEQ multiplex PCR. The sample lists some 230,000 clones; around 84% were seen once. Sequencing was performed on peripheral blood. Receptors originate from a woman aged 60-70 years who had recovered from COVID-19.

The chain combines TRBV27 with TRBJ1-6; D call uncertain. V lost 1 base and J 3 bases, leaving 13 bases between the germline ends. The CDR3 is 17 amino acids. Germline CDR1 reads MNHEY; CDR2 reads SMNVEV (reference sequence). The chain's CDR3 is CASSLLQSISYNSPLHF. The CDR3, as DNA: TGTGCCAGCAGTTTATTGCAGTCAATAAGCTATAATTCACCCCTCCACTTT.

V gene TRBV2 combines with J gene TRBJ1-1, with 7 bases that match TRBD1. The CDR3 has 13 amino acids. The V gene's germline CDR1 is SNHLY and CDR2 FYNNEI. J gave up 0 bases and V 7 bases, and 2 bases lay outside the gene matches. The CDR3 nucleotides are TGTGCCAGCATCGACAGGGTGAACACTGAAGCTTTCTTT. This gives the protein CASIDRVNTEAFF.

The rearrangement joins TRBV6-6 to TRBJ2-1; 9 bases are shared with TRBD1. Trimming cost V 10 bases and J 5 bases; bases outside gene matches: 15. CDR1 and CDR2 (germline): MNHNY, SVGAGI (reference sequence). The CDR3 extends over 16 amino acids. The CDR3 sequence: CATLGKQGALNNEQFF. CDR3 DNA sequence: TGTGCCACCCTCGGGAAACAGGGGGCATTAAACAATGAGCAGTTCTTC.

The chain links TRBV7-9 to TRBJ1-2, with D possibly matching TRBD1 (5 bases). The CDR3 totals 15 residues. Trimming left V 0 bases short and J 2 bases short, with 10 bases between. Looked up from germline, CDR1 is SEHNR and CDR2 is FQNEAQ (reference sequence). CDR3 in DNA: TGTGCCAGCAGCTTAGCCGGAGGGGTAAACTATGGCTACACCTTC. Protein sequence: CASSLAGGVNYGYTF.

The chain links TRBV11-1 to TRBJ1-1, with TRBD1 as a possible D gene (5 bases). The CDR3 is made up of 12 amino acids. CDR1 SGHAT and CDR2 FQDESV come from the germline V gene (reference sequence). Trimming left V 3 bases short and J 7 bases short, with 9 bases between. The CDR3 reads CASSFDRFEAFF. The CDR3 DNA sequence: TGTGCCAGCAGCTTTGACAGATTTGAAGCTTTCTTT.

The rearrangement uses TRBV5-1 and TRBJ2-1; 7 positions match TRBD1. The CDR3 sequence is 14 residues long. The junction had 5 bases not matched to a gene; V was cut back by 3 bases and J by 5 bases. From germline, CDR1 is SGHRS and CDR2 YFSETQ. The CDR3 reads CASSSQGSDNEQFF. The CDR3 region has the DNA TGCGCCAGCAGCTCACAGGGGAGTGACAATGAGCAGTTCTTC.

The V call is TRBV27, the J call TRBJ1-1; 8 bases line up with TRBD1. Losses at the gene ends were 2 bases for V and 0 bases for J; bases not matched to a gene: 5. The CDR3 runs to 16 residues. Germline V gives CDR1 MNHEY, CDR2 SMNVEV (reference sequence). The CDR3 DNA reads as TGTGCCAGCAGTTTAGCAGGGGGCGTTTTGAACACTGAAGCTTTCTTT. Its protein product is CASSLAGGVLNTEAFF.

The chain employs TRBV2 and TRBJ2-1; possible D gene TRBD2, 6 bases. Per germline, CDR1 SNHLY and CDR2 FYNNEI. This CDR3 is built from 14 residues. The V end was cut by 11 bases, the J end by 6 bases, with 20 bases between. The CDR3 nucleotides are TGTGCCGGACTACCCGGGGCGTCGGGCAATGAGCAGTTCTTC. It translates to CAGLPGASGNEQFF.

The chain couples TRBV19 to TRBJ1-1; TRBD1 matches at 8 bases. Per the germline V gene, CDR1 is LNHDA and CDR2 is SQIVND (reference sequence). Trimming took 5 bases from V and 7 from J; bases not matched to a gene: 6. The CDR3 length is 13 residues. The CDR3 bases are TGTGCCAGTAGTGTTACAGGGGGTGGTGAAGCTTTCTTT. It codes for CASSVTGGGEAFF.

In this sample, this clone turned up a few times. The chain combines TRBV4-1 with TRBJ1-3, with unresolved D. This CDR3 region has 13 residues. The ends were cut back, 3 bases at V and 4 bases at J, with 7 bases in the middle. Per germline, CDR1 MGHRA and CDR2 YSYEKL. CDR3 residues: CASSQAQGNTIYF. The CDR3 DNA sequence: TGCGCCAGCAGCCAGGCCCAGGGAAACACCATATATTTT.

The chain joins TRBV13 to TRBJ2-5, with D maybe TRBD2 (6 bases). Germline loops: CDR1 PRHDT, CDR2 FYEKMQ (reference sequence). This CDR3 has 13 amino acids. The V end lost 8 bases, the J end lost 5 bases, and 15 bases lay between the germline ends. The CDR3 is CASGRNLGETQYF. The CDR3 DNA reads as TGTGCCAGCGGGAGGAACCTCGGGGAGACCCAGTACTTC.

A single count supports this clone. This chain uses TRBV4-1 with TRBJ2-1; 14 nucleotides line up with TRBD2. The CDR3 sequence is 16 residues long. J lost 13 bases, V lost 0 bases, and 8 bases had no gene match. Germline CDR1 and CDR2: MGHRA and YSYEKL. CDR3 in DNA: TGCGCCAGCAGCCAAGAAAGACTAGCGGGGGGGCCCCCTCAGTTCTTC. It yields the protein CASSQERLAGGPPQFF.

V is TRBV3-1 (or the pseudogene TRBV3-2) and J is TRBJ2-1, with 8 bases identical to TRBD2. The CDR3 covers 13 residues. The ends lost 3 bases at V and 10 bases at J; junction bases unmatched: 5. The V gene's germline CDR1 is LGHDT and CDR2 YNNKEL (reference sequence). The CDR3 here is CASSHQAGAEQFF. CDR3 nucleotides: TGTGCCAGCAGCCATCAAGCGGGGGCAGAGCAGTTCTTC.

This chain joins TRBV18 and TRBJ2-7; 10 nucleotides line up with TRBD1. The CDR3 length is 16 residues. The germline CDR1 and CDR2 sequences are KGHSH and LQKENI. The V segment lost 3 bases and the J segment 5 bases; nucleotides outside the gene matches: 10. The CDR3 loop is CASSPERPGQGNEQYF. Here the CDR3 DNA reads TGTGCCAGCTCACCTGAACGGCCGGGACAGGGGAACGAGCAGTACTTC.

The table lists this clone with a count of one. The chain couples TRBV6-5 to TRBJ2-7, with D possibly TRBD1 on 6 matching bases. The germline V gene encodes CDR1 MNHEY and CDR2 SVGAGI. V lost 6 bases and J 3 bases, leaving 18 bases between the germline ends. CDR3 length: 15 residues. The CDR3 DNA reads as TGTGCCAGCAGACTGCAGGGGCCGACGGACTACGAGCAGTACTTC. It codes for CASRLQGPTDYEQYF.

The chain links TRBV15 to TRBJ1-4; D gene unclear. Germline lookup yields CDR1 LNHNV and CDR2 YYDKDF (reference sequence). The CDR3 spans 17 residues. Deletions cut 0 bases from V and 0 bases from J, with 11 bases between. Written as DNA, the CDR3 is TGTGCCACCAGCAGAGATTCCGGGTGGGCAACTAATGAAAAACTGTTTTTT. Protein sequence: CATSRDSGWATNEKLFF.

V and J are TRBV13 and TRBJ1-6; TRBD1 aligns across 10 bases. With V trimmed by 4 bases and J by 9 bases, 3 bases remained unmatched. CDR3 length: 14 amino acids. The germline V gene has CDR1 PRHDT and CDR2 FYEKMQ (reference sequence). The CDR3 here is CASSSRDRGSPLHF. Written as DNA, the CDR3 is TGTGCCAGCAGCTCCCGGGACAGGGGTTCACCCCTCCACTTT. Full variable domain (missing parts from reference TRBV13 and TRBJ1-6): AAGVIQSPRHLIKEKRETATLKCYPIPRHDTVYWYQQGPGQDPQFLISFYEKMQSDKGSIPDRFSAQQFSDYHSELNMSSLELGDSALYFCASSSRDRGSPLHFGNGTRLTVT.

The chain is built from TRBV7-9 and TRBJ1-2; 7 nucleotides agree with TRBD1. V lost 6 bases to trimming and J lost 8 bases; unmatched junction nucleotides: 12. Germline lookup yields CDR1 SEHNR and CDR2 FQNEAQ (reference sequence). This CDR3 is 14 amino acids long. The CDR3 DNA is TGTGCCAGCAGACATACAGGGGTTCTAAGCGGCTACACCTTC. The encoded protein is CASRHTGVLSGYTF.

This clone was detected once. The chain uses TRBV5-6 and TRBJ2-7, with D tentatively TRBD2 (5 bases). Germline V gene lookup returns CDR1 SGHDT and CDR2 YYEEEE. V lost 3 bases and J 5 bases, leaving 15 bases between the germline ends. CDR3 length: 14 residues. The CDR3 here is CASSSTGPGDEQYF. The DNA of the CDR3 is TGTGCCAGCAGCTCGACCGGGCCCGGGGACGAGCAGTACTTC.

The CDR3 sequence is CASTLGGLSIYEQYF. The CDR3 bases are TGTGCCAGCACTTTGGGGGGTTTAAGTATCTACGAGCAGTACTTC. J is TRBJ2-7 and V is TRBV2, with D maybe TRBD2 (6 bases). Trimming shortened V by 7 bases and J by 3 bases, and 19 bases separated the two germline ends. CDR1 and CDR2 from the germline V gene are SNHLY and FYNNEI. The CDR3 has 15 amino acids.

V and J are TRBV4-3 and TRBJ2-7; tentatively, D is TRBD1 (6 bases). Germline V gene sequence: CDR1 LGHNA, CDR2 YSLEER. The CDR3 runs 13 residues. Trimming removed 4 bases from V and 3 bases from J, with 10 bases in between. This CDR3 reads CASSPGTNYEQYF. The CDR3 region has the DNA TGCGCCAGCAGCCCCGGGACAAACTACGAGCAGTACTTC.